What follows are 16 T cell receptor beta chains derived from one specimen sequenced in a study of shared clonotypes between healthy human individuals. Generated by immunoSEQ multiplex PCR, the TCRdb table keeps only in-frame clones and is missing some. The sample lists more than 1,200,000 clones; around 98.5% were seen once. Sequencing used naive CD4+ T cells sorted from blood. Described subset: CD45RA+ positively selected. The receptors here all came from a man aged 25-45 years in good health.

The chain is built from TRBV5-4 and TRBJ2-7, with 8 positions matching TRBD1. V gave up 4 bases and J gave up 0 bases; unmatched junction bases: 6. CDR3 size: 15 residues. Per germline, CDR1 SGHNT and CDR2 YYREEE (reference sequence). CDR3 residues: CASSGDRRGSYEQYF. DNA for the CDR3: TGTGCCAGCAGCGGGGACAGGCGAGGCTCCTACGAGCAGTACTTC.

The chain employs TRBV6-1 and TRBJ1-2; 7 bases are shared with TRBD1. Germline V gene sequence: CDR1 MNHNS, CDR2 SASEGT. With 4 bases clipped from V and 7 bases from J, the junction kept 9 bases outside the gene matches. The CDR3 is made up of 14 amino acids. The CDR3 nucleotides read TGTGCCAGCAGTGTCGGACAGGTTTCGTCTGGCTACACCTTC. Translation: CASSVGQVSSGYTF.

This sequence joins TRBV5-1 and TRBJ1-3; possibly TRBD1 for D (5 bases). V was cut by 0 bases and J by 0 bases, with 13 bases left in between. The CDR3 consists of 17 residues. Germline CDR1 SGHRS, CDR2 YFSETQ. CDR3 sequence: CASSLAPGAYSGNTIYF. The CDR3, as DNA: TGCGCCAGCAGCTTGGCCCCTGGGGCATACTCTGGAAACACCATATATTTT.

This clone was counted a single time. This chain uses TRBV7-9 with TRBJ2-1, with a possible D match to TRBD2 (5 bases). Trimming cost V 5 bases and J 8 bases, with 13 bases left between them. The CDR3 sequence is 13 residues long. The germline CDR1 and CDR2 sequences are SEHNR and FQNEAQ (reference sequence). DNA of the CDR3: TGTGCCAGCAGCCGGGATCTGCCTCATGAGCAGTTCTTC. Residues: CASSRDLPHEQFF.

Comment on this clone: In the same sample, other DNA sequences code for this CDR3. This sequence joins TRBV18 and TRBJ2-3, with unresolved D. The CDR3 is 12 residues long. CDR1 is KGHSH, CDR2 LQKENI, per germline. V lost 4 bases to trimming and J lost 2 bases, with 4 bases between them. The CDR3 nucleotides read TGTGCCAGCTCACTTCCCACAGATACGCAGTATTTT. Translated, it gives CASSLPTDTQYF.

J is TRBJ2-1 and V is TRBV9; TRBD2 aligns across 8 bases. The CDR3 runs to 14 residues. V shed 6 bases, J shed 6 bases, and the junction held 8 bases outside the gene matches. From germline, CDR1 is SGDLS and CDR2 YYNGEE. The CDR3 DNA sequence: TGTGCCAGCAACAGAGCGGGAGAGGGCAATGAGCAGTTCTTC. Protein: CASNRAGEGNEQFF.

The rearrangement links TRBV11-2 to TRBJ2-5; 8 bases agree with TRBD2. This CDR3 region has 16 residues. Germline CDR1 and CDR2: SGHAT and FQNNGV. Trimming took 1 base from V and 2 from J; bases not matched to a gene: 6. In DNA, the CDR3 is TGTGCCAGCAGCTTAGGGGTACTAGCGGCGCAAGAGACCCAGTACTTC. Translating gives CASSLGVLAAQETQYF.

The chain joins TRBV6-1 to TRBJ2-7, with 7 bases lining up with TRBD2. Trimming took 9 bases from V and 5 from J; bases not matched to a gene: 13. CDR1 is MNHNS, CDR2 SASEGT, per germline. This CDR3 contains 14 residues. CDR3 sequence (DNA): TGTGCCAGGGGGGGAGGGCCGGGAATTAACGAGCAGTACTTC. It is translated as CARGGGPGINEQYF.

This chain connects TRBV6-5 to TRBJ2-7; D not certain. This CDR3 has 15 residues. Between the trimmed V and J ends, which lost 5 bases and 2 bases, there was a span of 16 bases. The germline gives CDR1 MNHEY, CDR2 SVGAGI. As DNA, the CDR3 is TGTGCCAGCAGTACCCCCCATGGCGGAGCCTACGAGCAGTACTTC. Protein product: CASSTPHGGAYEQYF.

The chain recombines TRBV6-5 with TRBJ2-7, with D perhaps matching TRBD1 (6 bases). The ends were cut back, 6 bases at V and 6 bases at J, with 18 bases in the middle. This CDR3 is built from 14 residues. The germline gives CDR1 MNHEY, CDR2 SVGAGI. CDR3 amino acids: CASSPGMRTAEQYF. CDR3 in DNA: TGTGCCAGCAGCCCAGGCATGCGGACAGCCGAGCAGTACTTC.

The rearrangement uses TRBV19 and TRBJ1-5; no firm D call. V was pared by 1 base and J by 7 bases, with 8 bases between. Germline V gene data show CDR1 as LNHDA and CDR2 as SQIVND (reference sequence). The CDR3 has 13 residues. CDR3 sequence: CASSIGPRQPQHF. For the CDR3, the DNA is TGTGCCAGTAGTATAGGTCCCAGACAGCCCCAGCATTTT.

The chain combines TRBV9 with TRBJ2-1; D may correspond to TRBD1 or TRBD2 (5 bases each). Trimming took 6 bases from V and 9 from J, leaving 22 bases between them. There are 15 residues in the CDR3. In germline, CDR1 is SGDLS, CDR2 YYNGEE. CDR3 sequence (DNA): TGTGCCAGCACACCGGGACCCACCCACCTCGGTGAGCAGTTCTTC. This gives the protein CASTPGPTHLGEQFF. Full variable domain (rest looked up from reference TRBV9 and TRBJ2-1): DSGVTQTPKHLITATGQRVTLRCSPRSGDLSVYWYQQSLDQGLQFLIQYYNGEERAKGNILERFSAQQFPDLHSELNLSSLELGDSALYFCASTPGPTHLGEQFFGPGTRLTVL.

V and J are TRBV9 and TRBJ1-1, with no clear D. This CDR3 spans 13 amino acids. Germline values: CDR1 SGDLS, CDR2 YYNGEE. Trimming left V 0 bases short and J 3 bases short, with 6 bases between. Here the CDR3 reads CASSVAQDTEAFF. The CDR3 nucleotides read TGTGCCAGCAGCGTAGCGCAGGACACTGAAGCTTTCTTT.

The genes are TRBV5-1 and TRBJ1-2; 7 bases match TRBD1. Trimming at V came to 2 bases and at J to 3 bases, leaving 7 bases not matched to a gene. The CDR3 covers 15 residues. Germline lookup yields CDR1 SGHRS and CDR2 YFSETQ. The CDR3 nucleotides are TGCGCCAGCAGCTTAATGACAGGGAGCGACTATGGCTACACCTTC. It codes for CASSLMTGSDYGYTF.

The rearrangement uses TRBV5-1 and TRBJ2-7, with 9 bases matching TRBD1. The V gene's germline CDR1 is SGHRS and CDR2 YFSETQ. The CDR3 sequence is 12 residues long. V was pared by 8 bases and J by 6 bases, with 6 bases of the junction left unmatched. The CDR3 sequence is CASSGTGPEQYF. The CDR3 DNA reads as TGCGCCAGTAGTGGGACAGGGCCCGAGCAGTACTTC.

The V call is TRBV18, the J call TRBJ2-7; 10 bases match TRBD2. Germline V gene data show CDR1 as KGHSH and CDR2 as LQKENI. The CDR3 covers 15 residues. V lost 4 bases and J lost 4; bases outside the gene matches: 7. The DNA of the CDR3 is TGTGCCAGCTCACTAACAGGACTAGCGGATTACGAGCAGTACTTC. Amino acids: CASSLTGLADYEQYF. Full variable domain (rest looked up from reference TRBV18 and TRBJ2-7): NAGVMQNPRHLVRRRGQEARLRCSPMKGHSHVYWYRQLPEEGLKFMVYLQKENIIDESGMPKERFSAEFPKEGPSILRIQQVVRGDSAAYFCASSLTGLADYEQYFGPGTRLTVT.